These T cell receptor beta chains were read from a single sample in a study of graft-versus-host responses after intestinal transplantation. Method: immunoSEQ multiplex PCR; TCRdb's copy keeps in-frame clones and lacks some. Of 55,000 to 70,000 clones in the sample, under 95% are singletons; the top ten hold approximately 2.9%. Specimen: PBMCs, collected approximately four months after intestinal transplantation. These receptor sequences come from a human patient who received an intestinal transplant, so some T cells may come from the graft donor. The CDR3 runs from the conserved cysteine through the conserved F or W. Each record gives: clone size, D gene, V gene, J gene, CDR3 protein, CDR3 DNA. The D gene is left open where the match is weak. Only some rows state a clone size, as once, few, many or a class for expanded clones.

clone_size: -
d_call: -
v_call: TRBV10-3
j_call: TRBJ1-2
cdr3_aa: CAITEGVVVGGYTF
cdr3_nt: TGTGCCATCACCGAGGGGGTGGTTGTTGGTGGCTACACCTTC

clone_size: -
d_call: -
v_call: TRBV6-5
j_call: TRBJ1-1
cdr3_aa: CASSLSGGMNTEAFF
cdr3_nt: TGTGCCAGCAGTTTATCGGGGGGCATGAACACTGAAGCTTTCTTT

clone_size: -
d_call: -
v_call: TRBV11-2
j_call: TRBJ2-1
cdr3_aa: CASSFLTSDSPFF
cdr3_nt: TGTGCCAGCAGCTTTCTAACGAGCGACAGTCCCTTCTTC

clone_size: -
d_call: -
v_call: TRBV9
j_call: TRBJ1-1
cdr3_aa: CASSVGGRWGGNTEAFF
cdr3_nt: TGTGCCAGCAGCGTAGGCGGTCGTTGGGGAGGGAACACTGAAGCTTTCTTT

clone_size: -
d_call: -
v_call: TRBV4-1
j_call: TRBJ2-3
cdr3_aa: CASSGAGSSDTQYF
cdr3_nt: TGCGCCAGCAGCGGGGCGGGCAGTTCCGATACGCAGTATTTT

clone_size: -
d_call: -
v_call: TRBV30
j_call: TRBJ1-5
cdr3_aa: CAWSARGVGALDQPQHF
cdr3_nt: TGTGCCTGGAGTGCCCGAGGGGTGGGGGCTTTGGATCAGCCCCAGCATTTT

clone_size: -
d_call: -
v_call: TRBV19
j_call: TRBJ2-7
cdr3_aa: CASSPRDGSYEQYF
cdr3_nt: TGTGCCAGTAGTCCTCGGGACGGCTCTTACGAGCAGTACTTC

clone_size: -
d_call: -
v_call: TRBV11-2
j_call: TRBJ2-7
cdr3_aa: CASSFGGAGVYEQYF
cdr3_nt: TGTGCCAGCAGCTTCGGGGGTGCCGGGGTCTACGAGCAGTACTTC

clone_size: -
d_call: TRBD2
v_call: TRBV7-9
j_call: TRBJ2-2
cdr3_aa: CASSFHPGLAGPGELFF
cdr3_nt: TGTGCCAGCAGCTTCCATCCGGGACTAGCCGGTCCCGGGGAGCTGTTTTTT

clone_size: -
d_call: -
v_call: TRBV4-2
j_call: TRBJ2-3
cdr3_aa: CASSQEVVGGTDTQYF
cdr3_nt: TGTGCCAGCAGCCAAGAGGTAGTCGGGGGCACAGATACGCAGTATTTT

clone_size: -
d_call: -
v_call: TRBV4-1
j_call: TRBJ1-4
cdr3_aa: CASSLQGGGEEKLFF
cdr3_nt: TGCGCCAGCAGCCTCCAAGGGGGAGGGGAAGAAAAACTGTTTTTT

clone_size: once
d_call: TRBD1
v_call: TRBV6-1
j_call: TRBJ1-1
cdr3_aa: CASSEVGQGSTEAFF
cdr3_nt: TGTGCCAGCAGTGAAGTTGGACAGGGGAGCACTGAAGCTTTCTTT

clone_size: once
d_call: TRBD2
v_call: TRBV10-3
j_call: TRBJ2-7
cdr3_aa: CAIRLAGGPYEQYF
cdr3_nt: TGTGCCATAAGACTAGCGGGAGGTCCCTACGAGCAGTACTTC

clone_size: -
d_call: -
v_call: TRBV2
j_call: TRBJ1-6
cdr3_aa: CASNGIGGGNSPLHF
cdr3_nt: TGTGCCAGCAACGGTATAGGAGGGGGTAATTCACCCCTCCACTTT

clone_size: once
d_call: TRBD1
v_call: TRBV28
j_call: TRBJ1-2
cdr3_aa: CASRKPGQGAGYTF
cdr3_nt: TGTGCCAGCAGAAAACCGGGACAGGGGGCCGGCTACACCTTC

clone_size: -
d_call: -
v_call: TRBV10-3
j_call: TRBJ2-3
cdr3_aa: CAISDRATDTQYF
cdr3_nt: TGTGCCATCAGTGACAGGGCCACAGATACGCAGTATTTT

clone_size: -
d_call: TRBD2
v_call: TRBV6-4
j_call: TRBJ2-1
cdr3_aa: CASGSGTYNEQFF
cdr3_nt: TGTGCCAGCGGTAGCGGGACCTACAATGAGCAGTTCTTC

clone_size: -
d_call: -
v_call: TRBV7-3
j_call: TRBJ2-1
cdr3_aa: CASSLTEGNEQFF
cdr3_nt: TGTGCCAGCAGCTTAACGGAGGGCAATGAGCAGTTCTTC

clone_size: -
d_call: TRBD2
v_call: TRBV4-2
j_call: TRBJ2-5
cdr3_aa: CASSQDPSGSQETQYF
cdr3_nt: TGTGCCAGCAGCCAAGACCCTAGCGGGAGCCAAGAGACCCAGTACTTC

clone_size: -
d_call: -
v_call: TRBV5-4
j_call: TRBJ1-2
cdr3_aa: CASSSLQGFGLNYGYTF
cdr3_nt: TGTGCCAGCAGCTCACTACAGGGCTTTGGGCTCAACTATGGCTACACCTTC